The 24 T cell receptor beta chains below come from one sample, sequenced in a study of T cell repertoires in cytomegalovirus infection. Antigen specificity for these receptors is unknown. Via MiXCR, TCRdb re-called the reads, giving one row per CDR3 protein. The sample yields roughly 860,000 distinct CDR3 sequences, approximately 29% seen once. The sequences come from cultured CD8+ T cells from PBMCs, collected from culture after CMV antigen stimulation. Receptors originate from a human donor in good health (CMV status not recorded). Some clones in this sample may be carry-over from other donors' samples.

The chain is built from TRBV2 and TRBJ1-2; D possibly corresponds to TRBD1 (5 bases). This CDR3 is 14 amino acids long. Trimming pared 0 bases from V and 4 bases from J, leaving 9 bases between. From germline, CDR1 is SNHLY and CDR2 FYNNEI. CDR3 nucleotides: TGTGCCAGCAGTGAAGCAGGGGCGGGCTATGGCTACACCTTC. Translating it yields CASSEAGAGYGYTF.

This clonotype was observed once. J is TRBJ1-2 and V is TRBV7-3, with TRBD1 as a possible D gene (5 bases). Between the trimmed V and J ends, which lost 5 bases and 3 bases, there was a span of 25 bases. The CDR3 has 18 amino acids. Germline CDR1 and CDR2: SGHTA and FQGTGA. The CDR3 is CASSLYPGTHLPDYGYTF. The CDR3 DNA follows: TGTGCCAGCAGCCTATATCCCGGGACCCACCTGCCCGACTATGGCTACACCTTC.

In its sample, this clonotype was seen once. The V call is TRBV7-3, the J call TRBJ2-5; 7 bases agree with TRBD1. With V trimmed by 7 bases and J by 7 bases, 15 bases remained unmatched. The CDR3 has 15 residues. Germline CDR1 and CDR2: SGHTA and FQGTGA. CDR3 residues: CASKGAFDPQGTQYF. CDR3 DNA: TGTGCCAGCAAGGGGGCTTTCGACCCCCAGGGGACCCAGTACTTC.

This clonotype was counted between two and nine times. The chain employs TRBV7-6 and TRBJ1-1; D possibly corresponds to TRBD1 (5 bases). The V end lost 1 base, the J end lost 8 bases, and 11 bases lay between the germline ends. The CDR3 loop spans 13 amino acids. In germline, CDR1 is SGHVS, CDR2 FNYEAQ. In DNA, the CDR3 is TGTGCCAGCAGCTTAGGGTCCGGGGCCGAAGCTTTCTTT. As protein: CASSLGSGAEAFF.

This chain joins TRBV6-1 and TRBJ1-2; D gene unclear. Germline CDR1 is MNHNS and CDR2 is SASEGT. The CDR3 runs to 15 residues. V was shortened by 1 base and J by 3 bases, with 12 bases between the two germline ends. The DNA for the CDR3 is TGTGCCAGCAGTGAAGGGGTAGGGAAAGACTATGGCTACACCTTC. This encodes CASSEGVGKDYGYTF.

The chain uses TRBV2 and TRBJ2-1; TRBD1 agrees at 8 bases. CDR1 and CDR2 (germline): SNHLY, FYNNEI. Germline trimming cut 11 bases from V and 4 bases from J; bases unmatched to any gene: 7. The CDR3 sequence is 13 residues long. The CDR3 reads CAWGDRRYNEQFF. CDR3 nucleotides: TGTGCCTGGGGGGACAGGAGATACAATGAGCAGTTCTTC.

V and J are TRBV6-2 or TRBV6-3 and TRBJ2-1; tentative D call: TRBD1 (7 bases). Germline CDR1 MNHEY, CDR2 SVGEGT. V shed 7 bases and J shed 7 bases, with 17 bases lying between them. CDR3 length: 14 residues. CDR3 in amino acids: CASNLGRGRNEQFF. For the CDR3, the DNA is TGTGCCAGCAATTTGGGCAGGGGGAGGAATGAGCAGTTCTTC.

This chain joins TRBV5-6 and TRBJ2-3; 8 nucleotides align to TRBD1. Germline CDR1 reads SGHDT; CDR2 reads YYEEEE. This CDR3 region has 16 residues. After removal of 2 bases from V and 1 base from J, the junction contained 6 bases not matched to a gene. The CDR3 protein is CASSFTLTGGTDTQYF. The CDR3 DNA sequence: TGTGCCAGCAGCTTTACCCTGACAGGGGGCACAGATACGCAGTATTTT. Combining the CDR3 with reference TRBV5-6 and TRBJ2-3 gives the whole variable domain DAGVTQSPTHLIKTRGQQVTLRCSPKSGHDTVSWYQQALGQGPQFIFQYYEEEERQRGNFPDRFSGHQFPNYSSELNVNALLLGDSALYLCASSFTLTGGTDTQYFGPGTRLTVL.

This chain uses TRBV6-8 with TRBJ1-1; D call uncertain. The CDR3 runs to 13 residues. From germline, CDR1 is MNHGY and CDR2 SAAAGT. V shed 1 base and J shed 4 bases, with 7 bases lying between them. The CDR3 sequence: CASSYFRGTEAFF. The CDR3, as DNA: TGTGCCAGCAGTTACTTTCGGGGCACTGAAGCTTTCTTT.

V and J are TRBV9 and TRBJ2-4, with TRBD2 identical over 11 bases. The V segment lost 3 bases and the J segment 3 bases; nucleotides outside the gene matches: 5. Germline values: CDR1 SGDLS, CDR2 YYNGEE. CDR3 length equals 16 residues. The CDR3 protein is CASSAGTSGGKNIQYF. Written as DNA, the CDR3 is TGTGCCAGCAGCGCCGGGACTAGCGGAGGCAAAAACATTCAGTACTTC.

The chain joins TRBV10-3 to TRBJ2-3; the D call may be TRBD1 or TRBD2 (5 bases each). The V end was cut by 4 bases, the J end by 2 bases, with 13 bases between. The CDR3 is 15 amino acids. In germline, CDR1 is ENHRY, CDR2 SYGVKD. Here the CDR3 reads CAISGDPDNTDTQYF. CDR3 sequence (DNA): TGTGCCATCAGTGGGGACCCGGACAACACAGATACGCAGTATTTT.

This clonotype has just one count. The junction departs from germline at one end; a sequencing error may be responsible. The chain carries TRBV6-8 and TRBJ2-3; unclear D gene. This CDR3 contains 15 residues. The V gene's germline CDR1 is MNHGY and CDR2 SAAAGT. The CDR3 coding sequence is TGTGCCAGCAGTTACTCCTCCTATCGCACAGATATGCAGTATTTT. It is translated as CASSYSSYRTDMQYF.

This clonotype has more than one count but fewer than ten. The gene calls are TRBV7-9 and TRBJ1-2; D gene ambiguous. Germline V gene sequence: CDR1 SEHNR, CDR2 FQNEAQ (reference sequence). Trimming removed 3 bases from V and 6 bases from J, with 11 bases in between. The CDR3 is made up of 13 amino acids. The CDR3: CASSFSGSDGYTF. DNA for the CDR3: TGTGCCAGCAGCTTTTCTGGGTCGGATGGCTACACCTTC.

This clonotype was counted at least ten times. The rearrangement joins TRBV7-9 to TRBJ2-1, with 8 bases fitting TRBD1. The CDR3 loop spans 15 amino acids. Germline CDR1 and CDR2: SEHNR and FQNEAQ (reference sequence). V lost 4 bases, J lost 5 bases, and 7 bases stayed unmatched. The CDR3 spells CASSYPGQGNNEQFF. CDR3 in DNA: TGTGCCAGCAGCTACCCTGGACAGGGAAACAATGAGCAGTTCTTC. The complete variable domain, with remaining parts taken from reference TRBV7-9 and TRBJ2-1, reads DTGVSQNPRHKITKRGQNVTFRCDPISEHNRLYWYRQTLGQGPEFLTYFQNEAQLEKSRLLSDRFSAERPKGSFSTLEIQRTEQGDSAMYLCASSYPGQGNNEQFFGPGTRLTVL.

With respect to this clonotype: A much larger clone differs from this one at a single base, so this may be a read error. The rearrangement links TRBV7-2 to TRBJ1-1, with 7 bases aligning to TRBD1. Germline V gene lookup returns CDR1 SGHTA and CDR2 FQGNSA. The length of the CDR3 is 13 residues. CDR3 sequence (DNA): TGTGTCAGCAGTTCTACAGGGGACACTGAAGCTTTCTTT. Translating it yields CVSSSTGDTEAFF.

The J gene is TRBJ2-5, the V gene TRBV11-1; D possibly corresponds to TRBD2 (7 bases). This CDR3 is built from 15 residues. CDR1 and CDR2 from the germline V gene are SGHAT and FQDESV (reference sequence). The V end lost 4 bases, the J end lost 3 bases, and 15 bases lay between the germline ends. CDR3 in amino acids: CASSSQGGSEETQYF. In DNA form, the CDR3 reads TGTGCCAGCAGCTCACAGGGAGGGTCAGAAGAGACCCAGTACTTC.

The chain couples TRBV7-3 to TRBJ2-1; 9 positions agree with TRBD2. The ends lost 5 bases at V and 4 bases at J; junction bases unmatched: 15. This CDR3 is 18 amino acids long. From germline, CDR1 is SGHTA and CDR2 FQGTGA. The CDR3 DNA reads as TGTGCCAGCAGCCAACTTACTAGCGGGTCCTATACTTACAATGAGCAGTTCTTC. Its translation: CASSQLTSGSYTYNEQFF. The entire variable domain, with the rest obtained from reference TRBV7-3 and TRBJ2-1, is as follows: GAGVSQTPSNKVTEKGKYVELRCDPISGHTALYWYRQSLGQGPEFLIYFQGTGAADDSGLPNDRFFAVRPEGSVSTLKIQRTERGDSAVYLCASSQLTSGSYTYNEQFFGPGTRLTVL.

CDR3 sequence: CASSQDLRGGQNEQFF. As DNA, the CDR3 is TGCGCCAGCAGCCAAGACCTACGGGGGGGCCAGAATGAGCAGTTCTTC. The J gene is TRBJ2-1, the V gene TRBV4-3; 8 bases align to TRBD2. Germline values: CDR1 LGHNA, CDR2 YSLEER. V lost 0 bases to trimming and J lost 7 bases; unmatched junction nucleotides: 8. The CDR3 contains 16 residues.

In the case of this clonotype: Relative to the germline gene, one junction end is altered; a read error may explain this. This sequence joins TRBV29-1 and TRBJ1-1; D is possibly TRBD1 (6 bases). Germline lookup yields CDR1 SQVTM and CDR2 ANQGSEA. The CDR3 has 13 amino acids. Written as DNA, the CDR3 is TGCAGCGTTGAAGATCGACAGGACAAATCTGACATGTTT. This translates into CSVEDRQDKSDMF.

This clonotype was recorded at least ten times. The V and J genes are TRBV7-8 and TRBJ2-7, with D maybe TRBD1 (6 bases). V shed 1 base and J shed 2 bases, with 12 bases lying between them. The germline V gene encodes CDR1 SGHVS and CDR2 FQNEAQ. The CDR3 spans 15 residues. The CDR3 DNA is TGTGCCAGCAGCTTAGAGGGGACAACAACCTACGAGCAGTACGTC. The encoded protein is CASSLEGTTTYEQYV.

This chain uses TRBV19 with TRBJ2-1, with D possibly being TRBD1 (6 bases). CDR3 length equals 15 residues. Between the trimmed V and J ends, which lost 7 bases and 2 bases, there was a span of 15 bases. Germline V gives CDR1 LNHDA, CDR2 SQIVND (reference sequence). In DNA form, the CDR3 reads TGTGCCAGTACCCTAAACAGGGTTCCCTACAATGAGCAGTTCTTC. It is translated as CASTLNRVPYNEQFF.

The CDR3 loop is CASSLPPSNTDTQYF. CDR3 in DNA: TGTGCCAGCAGCTTACCGCCCTCTAACACAGATACGCAGTATTTT. The rearrangement uses TRBV7-9 and TRBJ2-3, with no clear D. V was clipped by 2 bases and J by 2 bases, with 11 bases between them. This CDR3 contains 15 residues. Germline assignment: CDR1 SEHNR and CDR2 FQNEAQ (reference sequence).

Only a few counts were recorded for this clonotype. The V and J genes are TRBV2 and TRBJ2-3, with TRBD2 matching 7 bases. CDR1 and CDR2 (germline): SNHLY, FYNNEI. Trimming took 9 bases from V and 4 from J; bases not matched to a gene: 7. The CDR3 runs 13 residues. CDR3 residues: CASLPGLSDTQYF. For the CDR3, the DNA is TGTGCCAGTTTACCGGGACTATCAGATACGCAGTATTTT.

This clonotype came up a few times. J is TRBJ1-5 and V is TRBV19, with a tentative D call TRBD1 (5 bases). Germline CDR1 and CDR2: LNHDA and SQIVND (reference sequence). The CDR3 extends over 15 amino acids. The V and J ends lost 3 bases and 1 base respectively, with 10 bases between them. Written as DNA, the CDR3 is TGTGCCAGTAGTATTATCCCAGGGAGCAATCAGCCCCAGCATTTT. Amino acid sequence: CASSIIPGSNQPQHF.